This T cell receptor (beta chain) was found in a study of CD8+ T cells in alopecia areata. Study at large: Severity in treated patients was scored by percentage of scalp area affected. Findings and caveats of the study: Lesional scalp, notably in alopecia totalis/universalis, had clonality above that of normal scalp.

Extraction of RNA preceded its reverse transcription into cDNA, which served as the sequencing template. Repertoires were generated with immunoSEQ multiplex PCR, while TCRdb's copy carries only in-frame clones and drops some. The repertoire holds about 160,000 clones, approximately 65% seen once, with roughly 0.85% in the top ten. Treatment denoted: oral pan-JAK inhibitor, 5-10 mg twice daily. Regarding this clone: The target antigen is unknown.

CDR1 and CDR2 (germline): SQVTM, ANQGSEA. There are 15 residues in the CDR3. Trimming shortened V by 1 base and J by 1 base, and 13 bases separated the two germline ends. The chain couples TRBV29-1 to TRBJ1-1, with D unclear. The source material was CD4+ T cells sorted from blood, sampled at week 4, from a patient treated with tofacitinib. The clonotype was recovered from a human donor with alopecia areata. CDR3 in amino acids: CSVEARGERNTEAFF. The CDR3 nucleotides are TGCAGCGTTGAAGCCCGCGGTGAGAGGAACACTGAAGCTTTCTTT.